The 29 T cell receptor beta chains below were found in one sample sequenced in a study of molecular identifiers for immune sequencing clone quantification. TCRdb redid the calling of the PCR reads with MiXCR, one entry per CDR3 protein. The repertoire holds about 630,000 distinct CDR3 sequences, 25% seen once, with about 0.84% in the top ten. The sample comprised naive CD8+ T cells from blood, with Jurkat cell RNA spiked in. Indicated subset: FACS-sorted CD8+CD4-CCR7+CD45RA+ naive T cells. The receptors here all came from a human donor in good health. Some libraries in this study had Jurkat cell RNA spiked in.

Details on this clonotype: A read error may explain this, as a much larger clone is one base away. In this CDR3 the conserved last residue, phenylalanine or tryptophan, is missing, so a read error is likely. The chain joins TRBV20-1 to TRBJ2-7; tentatively, D is TRBD2 (6 bases). This CDR3 is 12 amino acids long. Trimming removed 5 bases from V and 6 bases from J, with 14 bases in between. Germline assignment: CDR1 DFQATT and CDR2 SNEGSKA (reference sequence). Here the CDR3 DNA reads TGCAGTGCTTGGGGGGTTGGGGTCGAGCAGTACCTC. Residues: CSAWGVGVEQYL.

This chain joins TRBV7-6 and TRBJ1-5; D remains ambiguous. Trimming stripped 5 bases from V and 2 bases from J, with 16 bases between. Germline lookup yields CDR1 SGHVS and CDR2 FNYEAQ. There are 16 residues in the CDR3. As DNA, the CDR3 is TGTGCCAGCAGCGCTCTTAGCGGTAGGGGCAATCAGCCCCAGCATTTT. The encoded protein is CASSALSGRGNQPQHF.

In this sample, this clonotype turned up many times. V usage is TRBV11-2 and J usage is TRBJ1-4; perhaps TRBD1 as D (6 bases). V lost 4 bases, J lost 4 bases, and 13 bases lay in between. Germline V gene lookup returns CDR1 SGHAT and CDR2 FQNNGV. The CDR3 has 15 amino acids. The CDR3 loop reads CASSSTGNINEKLFF. The CDR3 DNA reads as TGTGCCAGCAGCTCAACAGGGAACATTAATGAAAAACTGTTTTTT. Together with reference TRBV11-2 and TRBJ1-4, the CDR3 gives the full variable domain: EAGVAQSPRYKIIEKRQSVAFWCNPISGHATLYWYQQILGQGPKLLIQFQNNGVVDDSQLPKDRFSAERLKGVDSTLKIQPAKLEDSAVYLCASSSTGNINEKLFFGSGTQLSVL.

V and J are TRBV19 and TRBJ1-1, with D perhaps TRBD1 (5 bases). The V and J ends lost 4 bases and 0 bases respectively, with 18 bases between them. The CDR3 runs 17 residues. CDR1 and CDR2 (germline): LNHDA, SQIVND (reference sequence). CDR3 DNA sequence: TGTGCCAGTAGTACAAGGTGGAGCAGGGAGGTGAACACTGAAGCTTTCTTT. It is translated as CASSTRWSREVNTEAFF.

This clonotype turned up a few times. Being one base from a much bigger clone, this may be a read error. The V gene is TRBV6-2 or TRBV6-3, the J gene TRBJ1-5; unclear D gene. This CDR3 has 14 amino acids. The V gene's germline CDR1 is MNHEY and CDR2 SVGEGT. The DNA of the CDR3 is TGTGCCAGCAGCCCTCTACAGAGCAATCGGCCCCAGCATTTT. It translates to CASSPLQSNRPQHF.

This clonotype was detected many times. The chain uses TRBV7-9 and TRBJ1-4; D is unresolved. Germline V gene sequence: CDR1 SEHNR, CDR2 FQNEAQ (reference sequence). The CDR3 contains 16 residues. The V end lost 1 base, the J end lost 6 bases, and 15 bases lay between the germline ends. This CDR3 reads CASSLEVGGFDEKLFF. The CDR3 DNA reads TGTGCCAGCAGCTTAGAAGTTGGAGGGTTTGATGAAAAACTGTTTTTT.

This clonotype was seen ten or more times. The chain is built from TRBV7-9 and TRBJ2-3, with TRBD1 identical over 8 bases. The trim removed 3 bases at V and 2 bases at J, leaving 4 bases unmatched. Germline-derived CDR1 and CDR2 are SEHNR and FQNEAQ (reference sequence). The CDR3 is 15 residues long. This chain's CDR3 is CASSFGTGDTDTQYF. The CDR3 DNA sequence: TGTGCCAGCAGCTTTGGGACAGGAGACACAGATACGCAGTATTTT.

As regards this clonotype: A much larger clonotype is one base distant, so this may be a read error. The chain recombines TRBV5-3 with TRBJ2-7; 10 bases agree with TRBD1. TRBV5-3 is given ORF status, its function remaining uncertain. V gave up 10 bases and J gave up 3 bases; unmatched junction bases: 7. This CDR3 has 13 residues. The CDR3 sequence: CACGTGEIYEQYF. In nucleotides, the CDR3 is TGTGCCTGCGGGACAGGGGAAATCTACGAGCAGTACTTC.

This clonotype has just a few counts. The CDR3 DNA is TGTGCCAGCAGCTTTCAAGAAGGGGTACCCGCCTACAATGAGCAGTTCTTC. This codes for CASSFQEGVPAYNEQFF. V gene TRBV5-6 combines with J gene TRBJ2-1; a weak D match, TRBD1 (5 bases). V lost 2 bases, J lost 2 bases, and 17 bases lay in between. The CDR3 contains 17 residues. Per the germline V gene, CDR1 is SGHDT and CDR2 is YYEEEE.

V and J are TRBV6-5 and TRBJ2-7; 9 nucleotides match TRBD1. The CDR3 covers 15 residues. The V and J ends lost 5 bases and 1 base, in that order; junction bases with no gene match: 6. Germline lookup yields CDR1 MNHEY and CDR2 SVGAGI. The CDR3: CASSQRQGDSYEQYF. The CDR3 DNA is TGTGCCAGCAGTCAACGACAGGGGGATTCCTACGAGCAGTACTTC.

This clonotype appeared many times. The chain carries TRBV6-2 or TRBV6-3 and TRBJ1-1; D possibly corresponds to TRBD1 (5 bases). CDR1 MNHEY and CDR2 SVGEGT come from the germline V gene. V was trimmed by 7 bases and J by 0 bases, leaving 12 bases between them. CDR3 length equals 14 residues. As DNA, the CDR3 is TGTGCCAGCAACCAACAGGAGATGAACACTGAAGCTTTCTTT. Its protein is CASNQQEMNTEAFF.

This clonotype has a count of ten or more. The chain carries TRBV5-4 and TRBJ1-6; tentatively, D is TRBD1 (5 bases). Trimming removed 0 bases from V and 6 bases from J, with 10 bases in between. The germline V gene encodes CDR1 SGHNT and CDR2 YYREEE (reference sequence). This CDR3 region has 15 residues. Here the CDR3 reads CASSLEGTGNSPLHF. The CDR3 bases are TGTGCCAGCAGCTTGGAAGGGACCGGTAATTCACCCCTCCACTTT.

The chain carries TRBV12-3 or TRBV12-4 and TRBJ2-5; 10 nucleotides align to TRBD2. This CDR3 comprises 16 residues. The trim removed 1 base at V and 2 bases at J, leaving 4 bases unmatched. CDR3 DNA sequence: TGTGCCAGCAGTTTAGTACTAGCGGGATCACAAGAGACCCAGTACTTC. Its protein is CASSLVLAGSQETQYF.

This clonotype was picked up a small number of times. The rearrangement links TRBV2 to TRBJ2-5; 7 positions agree with TRBD2. Germline V gives CDR1 SNHLY, CDR2 FYNNEI. The CDR3 covers 17 residues. Trimming removed 3 bases from V and 5 bases from J; junction bases left unmatched: 15. DNA for the CDR3: TGTGCCAGCAGTGACCTGCCCGGGACTACCTTGTGGGAGACCCAGTACTTC. It translates to CASSDLPGTTLWETQYF.

This clonotype was seen at least ten times. The chain recombines TRBV19 with TRBJ2-5; TRBD1 is a possible D gene (5 bases). The length of the CDR3 is 15 residues. V shed 3 bases and J shed 1 base, with 12 bases lying between them. CDR1 and CDR2 (germline): LNHDA, SQIVND (reference sequence). CDR3 protein: CASSIADSIQETQYF. CDR3 nucleotide sequence: TGTGCCAGTAGTATCGCTGACAGTATCCAAGAGACCCAGTACTTC.

In its sample, this clonotype was seen many times. V gene TRBV27 combines with J gene TRBJ1-6; D may be TRBD1 (6 bases). Trimming took 2 bases from V and 7 from J, leaving 6 bases between them. The germline V gene encodes CDR1 MNHEY and CDR2 SMNVEV (reference sequence). The CDR3 is 13 residues long. CDR3 amino acids: CASSLQGNSPLHF. The CDR3, as DNA: TGTGCCAGCAGTTTACAGGGGAATTCACCCCTCCACTTT.

This clonotype came up a few times. CDR3 loop: CSASRRASGVADTQYF. In DNA, the CDR3 is TGCAGTGCTAGTAGGCGGGCTAGCGGGGTTGCTGATACGCAGTATTTT. The chain couples TRBV20-1 to TRBJ2-3; 9 nucleotides line up with TRBD2. Germline V gives CDR1 DFQATT, CDR2 SNEGSKA (reference sequence). The ends lost 3 bases at V and 6 bases at J; junction bases unmatched: 13. The CDR3 has 16 residues.

At least ten counts were recorded for this clonotype. This chain links TRBV4-1 with TRBJ1-5; 8 bases align to TRBD1. The germline gives CDR1 MGHRA, CDR2 YSYEKL. The CDR3 is 14 amino acids. V dropped 6 bases and J dropped 6; count of bases not matched to a gene: 7. CDR3 bases: TGCGCCAGCAGTAAGACAGGGGATACTCAGCCCCAGCATTTT. Translated, it gives CASSKTGDTQPQHF.

For this clonotype: This may stem from a read error, because a much larger clone lies one nucleotide away. The genes are TRBV2 and TRBJ1-1; D call uncertain. From germline, CDR1 is SNHLY and CDR2 FYNNEI. This CDR3 comprises 13 residues. This CDR3 is CASSDALNTKAFF. The CDR3 nucleotides read TGTGCCAGCAGTGATGCTTTGAACACTAAAGCTTTCTTT. The variable domain in full, with the rest retrieved from reference TRBV2 and TRBJ1-1, is EPEVTQTPSHQVTQMGQEVILRCVPISNHLYFYWYRQILGQKVEFLVSFYNNEISEKSEIFDDQFSVERPDGSNFTLKIRSTKLEDSAMYFCASSDALNTKAFFGQGTRLTVV.

This clonotype appeared a few times. The rearrangement links TRBV20-1 to TRBJ2-3; D is undetermined. The CDR3 has 14 amino acids. Germline V gene sequence: CDR1 DFQATT, CDR2 SNEGSKA (reference sequence). The V end lost 1 base, the J end lost 5 bases, and 13 bases lay between the germline ends. The CDR3 bases are TGCAGTGCTAGAGCCCCATTGTCAGGAGATACGCAGTATTTT. This encodes CSARAPLSGDTQYF.

Ten or more counts support this clonotype. The chain combines TRBV7-6 with TRBJ2-7, with TRBD2 identical over 12 bases. The CDR3 covers 15 residues. Germline CDR1 SGHVS, CDR2 FNYEAQ. After removal of 5 bases from V and 3 bases from J, the junction contained 5 bases not matched to a gene. The CDR3, as DNA: TGTGCCAGCAGCGTACTAGCGGGGGGTAACTACGAGCAGTACTTC. Translating gives CASSVLAGGNYEQYF.

This clonotype was seen only a few times. The V gene is TRBV28, the J gene TRBJ2-7; D not resolved. CDR3 size: 13 residues. The V end lost 6 bases, the J end lost 2 bases, and 11 bases lay between the germline ends. The germline CDR1 and CDR2 sequences are MDHEN and SYDVKM. Here the CDR3 reads CASSPVLTYEQYF. The DNA of the CDR3 is TGTGCCAGCAGCCCGGTATTGACCTACGAGCAGTACTTC.

This clonotype was found many times. The chain has TRBV7-8 and TRBJ2-3; 7 bases are shared with TRBD2. The CDR3 covers 16 residues. Germline V gene data show CDR1 as SGHVS and CDR2 as FQNEAQ. The J segment lost 2 bases and the V segment lost 3 bases, leaving 8 bases of the junction unmatched. The CDR3 nucleotides are TGTGCCAGCAGCTTTCTTAGGACTAGTTCCACAGATACGCAGTATTTT. Protein: CASSFLRTSSTDTQYF.

A remark on this clonotype: A read error is possible here, since a much larger clone lies one base away. The chain uses TRBV3-1 and TRBJ1-1, with 7 positions matching TRBD1. This CDR3 spans 18 amino acids. Trimming at V came to 5 bases and at J to 4 bases, leaving 19 bases not matched to a gene. Germline CDR1 reads LGHDT; CDR2 reads YNNKEL (reference sequence). Here the CDR3 reads CASSAGGQSLSAATEAFF. In nucleotides, the CDR3 is TGTGCCAGCAGCGCTGGGGGACAGTCATTGAGTGCGGCCACTGAAGCTTTCTTT.

This clonotype turned up a few times. This rearrangement joins TRBV20-1 to TRBJ1-4, with a tentative D call TRBD1 (6 bases). Trimming took 6 bases from V and 7 from J, leaving 18 bases between them. CDR1 and CDR2 from the germline V gene are DFQATT and SNEGSKA (reference sequence). The CDR3 runs 14 residues. CDR3 DNA: TGCAGTGCCAAAGACCGGGACATAGGTGAAAAACTGTTTTTT. Its protein product is CSAKDRDIGEKLFF.

To note about this clonotype: This clone may be a read error of a much larger clone one base away. The chain employs TRBV2 and TRBJ2-4, with D possibly TRBD2 on 6 matching bases. Germline loops: CDR1 SNHLY, CDR2 FYNNEI. The CDR3 is 16 amino acids. The DNA for the CDR3 is TGTGCCAGCAGTGAACGGGCTAGCGCGGCCAAAAGCATTCAGTACTTC. Translated: CASSERASAAKSIQYF. Full variable domain (missing parts from reference TRBV2 and TRBJ2-4): EPEVTQTPSHQVTQMGQEVILRCVPISNHLYFYWYRQILGQKVEFLVSFYNNEISEKSEIFDDQFSVERPDGSNFTLKIRSTKLEDSAMYFCASSERASAAKSIQYFGAGTRLSVL.

The chain has TRBV20-1 and TRBJ2-7, with 14 bases matching TRBD2. The junction had 3 bases not matched to a gene; V was cut back by 3 bases and J by 2 bases. The CDR3 has 15 amino acids. CDR1 DFQATT and CDR2 SNEGSKA come from the germline V gene (reference sequence). CDR3 coding DNA: TGCAGTGCTAGGACTAGCGGGAGGGCCCCCTACGAGCAGTACTTC. It codes for CSARTSGRAPYEQYF.

This clonotype was counted ten times or more. The chain joins TRBV14 to TRBJ2-7; D may correspond to TRBD1 or TRBD2 (6 bases each). Trimming stripped 1 base from V and 2 bases from J, with 9 bases between. The CDR3 spans 14 residues. Germline values: CDR1 SGHDN, CDR2 FVKESK. CDR3 DNA sequence: TGTGCCAGCAGCCAAGCGGGGGCAACCTACGAGCAGTACTTC. Its translation: CASSQAGATYEQYF.

This clonotype was found many times. This chain joins TRBV13 and TRBJ2-1; 8 nucleotides align to TRBD2. The germline CDR1 and CDR2 sequences are PRHDT and FYEKMQ (reference sequence). Trimming at V came to 3 bases and at J to 8 bases, leaving 12 bases not matched to a gene. The CDR3 sequence is 16 residues long. In DNA, the CDR3 is TGTGCCAGCAGCTTCGCCTCCGGGACTAGAGTCGATGAGCAGTTCTTC. This translates into CASSFASGTRVDEQFF.